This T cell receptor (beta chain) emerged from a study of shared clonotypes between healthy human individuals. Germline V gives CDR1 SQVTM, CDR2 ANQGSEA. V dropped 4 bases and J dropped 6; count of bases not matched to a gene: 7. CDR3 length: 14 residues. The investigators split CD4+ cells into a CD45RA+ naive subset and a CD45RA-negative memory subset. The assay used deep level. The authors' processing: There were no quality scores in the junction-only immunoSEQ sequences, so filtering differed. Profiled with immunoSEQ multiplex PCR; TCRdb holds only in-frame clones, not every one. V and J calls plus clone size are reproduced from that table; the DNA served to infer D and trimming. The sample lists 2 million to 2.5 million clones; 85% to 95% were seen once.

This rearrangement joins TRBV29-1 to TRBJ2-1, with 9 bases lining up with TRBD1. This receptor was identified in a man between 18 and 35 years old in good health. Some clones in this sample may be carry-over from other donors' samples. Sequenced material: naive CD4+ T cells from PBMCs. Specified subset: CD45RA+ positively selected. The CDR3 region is CSVVRDRDVNEQFF. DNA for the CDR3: TGCAGCGTTGTACGGGACAGGGATGTCAATGAGCAGTTCTTC.